A single sample is the source of the 13 T cell receptor beta chains below, sequenced in a study of cytotoxic CD8 clonotypes in ibrutinib-treated CLL. TCRdb's copy holds only in-frame clones and misses some; the assay was immunoSEQ multiplex PCR. The sample yields about 130,000 clones, over 60% seen once. Sample: PBMCs, taken after 12 months of ibrutinib treatment. Receptor source: a human donor with chronic lymphocytic leukemia.

The genes are TRBV9 and TRBJ1-4, with 8 bases aligning to TRBD1. J gave up 7 bases and V 4 bases, and 6 bases lay outside the gene matches. The CDR3 loop spans 14 amino acids. Germline CDR1 reads SGDLS; CDR2 reads YYNGEE. The CDR3 bases are TGTGCCAGCAGCACCCCACAGGGGGGTGAAAAACTGTTTTTT. Encoded protein: CASSTPQGGEKLFF.

CDR3 coding DNA: TGTGCCAGCAGTTCTGGCAGAGATCAGCCCCAGCATTTT. This encodes CASSSGRDQPQHF. The chain is built from TRBV27 and TRBJ1-5, with unresolved D. This CDR3 is built from 13 residues. V shed 4 bases and J shed 5 bases, with 9 bases lying between them. Germline V gives CDR1 MNHEY, CDR2 SMNVEV (reference sequence).

This chain joins TRBV19 and TRBJ2-2; 9 bases fit TRBD2. Trimming took 3 bases from V and 6 from J; bases not matched to a gene: 11. The CDR3 consists of 17 residues. Germline CDR1 is LNHDA and CDR2 is SQIVND (reference sequence). The CDR3 bases are TGTGCCAGTAGTATGTTCGCTAGCGGGAAAAGGTCCGGGGAGCTGTTTTTT. Its translation: CASSMFASGKRSGELFF. The entire variable domain, with the rest obtained from reference TRBV19 and TRBJ2-2, is as follows: DGGITQSPKYLFRKEGQNVTLSCEQNLNHDAMYWYRQDPGQGLRLIYYSQIVNDFQKGDIAEGYSVSREKKESFPLTVTSAQKNPTAFYLCASSMFASGKRSGELFFGEGSRLTVL.

The V gene is TRBV6-5, the J gene TRBJ2-7; D might be TRBD2 (6 bases). Trimming took off 2 bases at V and 2 bases at J, with 16 bases between the two ends. The CDR3 runs to 16 residues. The germline CDR1 and CDR2 sequences are MNHEY and SVGAGI. The CDR3 protein is CASSYLPPWGAYEQYF. The CDR3 nucleotides read TGTGCCAGCAGTTACCTACCACCCTGGGGGGCCTACGAGCAGTACTTC.

The chain uses TRBV7-8 and TRBJ2-5; a possible D gene is TRBD2 (5 bases). The germline CDR1 and CDR2 sequences are SGHVS and FQNEAQ. This CDR3 region has 17 residues. V dropped 2 bases and J dropped 2 bases, with 18 bases sitting between them. CDR3 in amino acids: CASSLLVDWTGQETQYF. The CDR3 region has the DNA TGTGCCAGCAGCTTATTGGTTGATTGGACGGGGCAAGAGACCCAGTACTTC.

In this sample, this clone turned up once. Other DNA sequences in this specimen translate into the identical CDR3. This chain connects TRBV30 to TRBJ1-1; TRBD1 might be the D (5 bases). CDR3 length: 13 amino acids. Trimming left V 0 bases short and J 5 bases short, with 10 bases between. Germline V lookup: CDR1 GTSNPN, CDR2 SVGIG (reference sequence). CDR3 sequence reads: CAWSVGVGTEAFF. CDR3 coding DNA: TGTGCCTGGAGTGTGGGGGTAGGAACTGAAGCTTTCTTT.

This clone was counted only a few times. This chain joins TRBV7-9 and TRBJ1-1; D is undetermined. Deletions cut 5 bases from V and 4 bases from J, with 8 bases between. Germline values: CDR1 SEHNR, CDR2 FQNEAQ (reference sequence). The CDR3 extends over 12 amino acids. In DNA form, the CDR3 reads TGTGCCAGCAGCAGCGAGATCACTGAAGCTTTCTTT. Its protein product is CASSSEITEAFF.

The chain recombines TRBV5-1 with TRBJ2-7; D is perhaps TRBD1 (7 bases). Trimming pared 1 base from V and 5 bases from J, leaving 16 bases between. Germline CDR1 is SGHRS and CDR2 is YFSETQ. The CDR3 totals 15 residues. This chain's CDR3 is CASSLIVQGRHEQYF. The CDR3, as DNA: TGCGCCAGCAGCTTGATTGTACAGGGGAGGCACGAGCAGTACTTC.

The V call is TRBV4-1, the J call TRBJ1-1, with D possibly matching TRBD1 (5 bases). V was clipped by 0 bases and J by 9 bases, with 17 bases between them. CDR1 MGHRA and CDR2 YSYEKL come from the germline V gene. The CDR3 extends over 15 amino acids. The CDR3 reads CASSQDPGNDRQAFF. The CDR3 DNA follows: TGCGCCAGCAGCCAAGATCCCGGAAACGACAGACAAGCTTTCTTT.

The sample holds one count of this clone. The chain links TRBV19 to TRBJ1-5; 11 nucleotides align to TRBD1. CDR3 length: 13 amino acids. Losses at the gene ends were 9 bases for V and 6 bases for J; bases not matched to a gene: 4. The germline gives CDR1 LNHDA, CDR2 SQIVND (reference sequence). The CDR3 spells CASSGTGGQPQHF. CDR3 in DNA: TGTGCCAGCTCCGGGACAGGGGGTCAGCCCCAGCATTTT.

J is TRBJ2-6 and V is TRBV30; no reliable D call. From germline, CDR1 is GTSNPN and CDR2 SVGIG (reference sequence). Trimming removed 0 bases at V and 0 bases at J, with 9 bases between. The CDR3 loop spans 16 amino acids. The CDR3: CAWSVQSLSGANVLTF. The CDR3 DNA follows: TGTGCCTGGAGTGTACAGAGCCTCTCTGGGGCCAACGTCCTGACTTTC. The variable domain in full, with the rest retrieved from reference TRBV30 and TRBJ2-6, is SQTIHQWPATLVQPVGSPLSLECTVEGTSNPNLYWYRQAAGRGLQLLFYSVGIGQISSEVPQNLSASRPQDRQFILSSKKLLLSDSGFYLCAWSVQSLSGANVLTFGAGSRLTVL.

V usage is TRBV15 and J usage is TRBJ1-2; 7 nucleotides agree with TRBD1. The CDR3 runs 14 residues. Germline V gene sequence: CDR1 LNHNV, CDR2 YYDKDF (reference sequence). V was pared by 0 bases and J by 6 bases, with 4 bases of the junction left unmatched. DNA for the CDR3: TGTGCCACCAGCAGAGACCTGACAGGGAATGGCTACACCTTC. It yields the protein CATSRDLTGNGYTF.

This chain uses TRBV29-1 with TRBJ2-3; weak D call: TRBD2 (6 bases). Germline lookup yields CDR1 SQVTM and CDR2 ANQGSEA. Trimming stripped 7 bases from V and 3 bases from J, with 17 bases between. The length of the CDR3 is 14 residues. CDR3 DNA: TGCAGCGGACTAGGGAAGGGGAGGACAGATACGCAGTATTTT. It translates to CSGLGKGRTDTQYF.